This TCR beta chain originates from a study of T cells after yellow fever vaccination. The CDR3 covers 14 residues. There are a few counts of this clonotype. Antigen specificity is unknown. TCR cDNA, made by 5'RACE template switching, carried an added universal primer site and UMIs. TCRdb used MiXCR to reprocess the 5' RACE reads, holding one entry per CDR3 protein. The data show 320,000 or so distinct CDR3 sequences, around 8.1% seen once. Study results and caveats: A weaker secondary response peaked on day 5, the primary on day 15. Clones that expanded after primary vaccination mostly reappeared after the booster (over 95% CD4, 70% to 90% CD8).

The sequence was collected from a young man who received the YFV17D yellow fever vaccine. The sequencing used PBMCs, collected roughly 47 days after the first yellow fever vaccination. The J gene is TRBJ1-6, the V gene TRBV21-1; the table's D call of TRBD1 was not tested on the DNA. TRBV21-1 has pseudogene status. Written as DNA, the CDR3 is TGTGCCAGCAGCCCCGGGGGGTTTAATTCACCCCTCCACTTT. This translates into CASSPGGFNSPLHF.